The 20 T cell receptor beta chains given below trace back to one sample, sequenced in a study of T cell responses to AZD1222 COVID-19 vaccine. Profiling relied on immunoSEQ multiplex PCR, and the TCRdb table lists in-frame clones only, not all of them. This sample has around 100,000 clones, with just under 90% found just once. Source: peripheral blood, taken on day 0 of AZD1222 vaccination. The receptors originated from an adult in good health.

The V gene is TRBV7-9, the J gene TRBJ1-4; D may be TRBD1 (6 bases). The germline CDR1 and CDR2 sequences are SEHNR and FQNEAQ (reference sequence). The CDR3 is made up of 14 amino acids. The germline V and J ends were trimmed by 5 bases and 6 bases, with 13 bases remaining between them. This CDR3 is CASSRGAEDEKLFF. The CDR3, as DNA: TGTGCCAGCAGCCGGGGGGCGGAGGATGAAAAACTGTTTTTT.

V and J are TRBV6-5 and TRBJ2-7; no clear D. This CDR3 is 13 amino acids long. The germline CDR1 and CDR2 sequences are MNHEY and SVGAGI. V was trimmed by 2 bases and J by 2 bases, leaving 7 bases between them. CDR3 bases: TGTGCCAGCAGTTACGCCGGACCCTACGAGCAGTACTTC. This sequence encodes CASSYAGPYEQYF.

The V call is TRBV6-5, the J call TRBJ2-1, with D maybe TRBD2 (5 bases). V shed 11 bases and J shed 6 bases, with 20 bases lying between them. CDR1 is MNHEY, CDR2 SVGAGI, per germline. This CDR3 contains 14 residues. CDR3: CAGKWTFLGNEQFF. CDR3 coding DNA: TGTGCCGGGAAATGGACTTTTCTTGGCAATGAGCAGTTCTTC.

This clone was counted once. The V gene is TRBV5-6, the J gene TRBJ1-4; 9 nucleotides align to TRBD1. The CDR3 loop spans 18 amino acids. Germline V gives CDR1 SGHDT, CDR2 YYEEEE. V was pared by 4 bases and J by 4 bases, with 14 bases of the junction left unmatched. The CDR3 here is CASSHRTGAARGNEKLFF. CDR3 bases: TGTGCCAGCAGCCATCGGACAGGGGCCGCCAGGGGTAATGAAAAACTGTTTTTT.

The V and J genes are TRBV6-5 and TRBJ1-2, with a weak D call TRBD1 (5 bases). This CDR3 region has 15 residues. In germline, CDR1 is MNHEY, CDR2 SVGAGI. Trimming removed 7 bases at V and 4 bases at J, with 19 bases between. The DNA for the CDR3 is TGTGCCAGCACTACCCCACAGGTCGGAAGCTATGGCTACACCTTC. Its translation: CASTTPQVGSYGYTF.

The chain recombines TRBV7-2 with TRBJ1-2; D perhaps matches TRBD1 (5 bases). The CDR3 runs 13 residues. Trimming removed 4 bases from V and 4 bases from J, with 10 bases in between. Germline CDR1 SGHTA, CDR2 FQGNSA. CDR3 amino acids: CASSSPGPYGYTF. In DNA form, the CDR3 reads TGTGCCAGCAGCTCTCCGGGACCCTATGGCTACACCTTC. Using reference TRBV7-2 and TRBJ1-2 for the parts outside the CDR3, the full variable domain is GAGVSQSPSNKVTEKGKDVELRCDPISGHTALYWYRQSLGQGLEFLIYFQGNSAPDKSGLPSDRFSAERTGGSVSTLTIQRTQQEDSAVYLCASSSPGPYGYTFGSGTRLTVV.

The CDR3 region has the DNA TGTGCCAGCAGCTTAGCGTACGGGAACACTGAAGCTTTCTTT. Encoded protein: CASSLAYGNTEAFF. The rearrangement links TRBV7-2 to TRBJ1-1; D gene unclear. Germline values: CDR1 SGHTA, CDR2 FQGNSA. The V gene lost 0 bases and the J gene lost 1 base, with 6 bases spanning the gap. There are 14 residues in the CDR3.

The rearrangement joins TRBV5-1 to TRBJ2-2, with 11 bases aligning to TRBD2. The CDR3 is 17 residues long. V trimming: 4 bases; J trimming: 5 bases; junction bases outside the gene matches: 10. Germline assignment: CDR1 SGHRS and CDR2 YFSETQ. CDR3 amino acids: CASSPTPTSGETGELFF. The CDR3 DNA follows: TGCGCCAGCAGCCCAACCCCGACTAGCGGGGAAACCGGGGAGCTGTTTTTT.

The CDR3 DNA follows: TGTGCCATCAGTAAAACTAGCGGGGCTATCGACGAGCAGTACTTC. Translated: CAISKTSGAIDEQYF. The genes are TRBV10-3 and TRBJ2-7, with TRBD2 matching 10 bases. V gave up 5 bases and J gave up 5 bases; unmatched junction bases: 9. The CDR3 totals 15 residues. The germline gives CDR1 ENHRY, CDR2 SYGVKD.

This chain links TRBV4-2 with TRBJ2-7; D gene unclear. V lost 8 bases and J 2 bases, leaving 16 bases between the germline ends. The CDR3 loop spans 14 amino acids. CDR1 is LGHNA, CDR2 YNFKEQ, per germline. CDR3 nucleotide sequence: TGTGCCAGCTCCAAGGGTAGCCTCACCTACGAGCAGTACTTC. Its protein product is CASSKGSLTYEQYF.

The rearrangement links TRBV2 to TRBJ1-2; D may be TRBD1 (6 bases). The CDR3 totals 14 residues. Trimming shortened V by 5 bases and J by 4 bases, and 14 bases separated the two germline ends. Germline V gene sequence: CDR1 SNHLY, CDR2 FYNNEI. CDR3 sequence: CASSSQGGSYGYTF. The CDR3 DNA follows: TGTGCCAGCAGTTCCCAAGGGGGGTCCTATGGCTACACCTTC.

The V and J genes are TRBV4-3 and TRBJ2-3; the match to TRBD1 covers 10 bases. The CDR3 loop spans 22 amino acids. V shed 0 bases, J shed 2 bases, and the junction held 20 bases outside the gene matches. CDR1 is LGHNA, CDR2 YSLEER, per germline. The CDR3 sequence: CASSQEPPTGAFGQGDTDTQYF. The CDR3 nucleotides are TGCGCCAGCAGCCAAGAGCCCCCAACCGGTGCCTTTGGACAGGGGGACACAGATACGCAGTATTTT.

This clone appeared once. The chain uses TRBV27 and TRBJ2-1; possible D gene TRBD1, 6 bases. The CDR3 sequence is 15 residues long. The ends were cut back, 0 bases at V and 1 base at J, with 7 bases in the middle. The germline V gene encodes CDR1 MNHEY and CDR2 SMNVEV (reference sequence). The CDR3 here is CASSLSGGSYNEQFF. CDR3 DNA sequence: TGTGCCAGCAGTTTATCAGGGGGATCCTACAATGAGCAGTTCTTC.

This clone came up once. The chain combines TRBV6-5 with TRBJ1-6; 9 nucleotides line up with TRBD1. The CDR3 totals 15 residues. V lost 2 bases, J lost 8 bases, and 4 bases stayed unmatched. Germline loops: CDR1 MNHEY, CDR2 SVGAGI. As DNA, the CDR3 is TGTGCCAGCAGTTACGGGGACAGGGTCGATTCACCCCTCCACTTT. It translates to CASSYGDRVDSPLHF.

The V gene is TRBV2, the J gene TRBJ1-3; tentatively, D is TRBD1 (6 bases). This CDR3 spans 13 amino acids. Deletions cut 6 bases from V and 3 bases from J, with 9 bases between. Germline lookup yields CDR1 SNHLY and CDR2 FYNNEI. In nucleotides, the CDR3 is TGTGCCAGCAGCAAACAGGGTGGAAACACCATATATTTT. Residues: CASSKQGGNTIYF.

V is TRBV2 and J is TRBJ1-3, with TRBD1 matching over 8 bases. Germline CDR1 is SNHLY and CDR2 is FYNNEI. The CDR3 loop spans 16 amino acids. The J segment lost 3 bases and the V segment lost 6 bases, leaving 10 bases of the junction unmatched. CDR3 loop: CASSVIQGEYGNTIYF. The CDR3 DNA reads TGTGCCAGCAGCGTAATACAGGGGGAGTATGGAAACACCATATATTTT.

The chain joins TRBV13 to TRBJ1-2; D is ambiguous. Trimming shortened V by 2 bases and J by 8 bases, and 15 bases separated the two germline ends. This CDR3 contains 14 residues. Germline lookup yields CDR1 PRHDT and CDR2 FYEKMQ (reference sequence). The chain's CDR3 is CASSLPARHRGYTF. The CDR3 coding sequence is TGTGCCAGCAGCTTACCGGCCCGGCATCGAGGCTACACCTTC.

V is TRBV7-9 and J is TRBJ1-2; D is unresolved. Germline CDR1 is SEHNR and CDR2 is FQNEAQ (reference sequence). V dropped 5 bases and J dropped 7 bases, with 23 bases sitting between them. The CDR3 spans 16 residues. The CDR3 coding sequence is TGTGCCAGCAGCAACGCCGCTGGTGGCTCTGCTGGTGGCTACACCTTC. This gives the protein CASSNAAGGSAGGYTF.

The rearrangement uses TRBV10-3 and TRBJ2-5; 9 bases fit TRBD1. Germline-derived CDR1 and CDR2 are ENHRY and SYGVKD. The CDR3 consists of 15 residues. Trimming cost V 5 bases and J 2 bases; bases outside gene matches: 6. CDR3 in DNA: TGTGCCATCAGTCGGACCGGGACAGGGCAAGAGACCCAGTACTTC. Translation: CAISRTGTGQETQYF.

The genes are TRBV2 and TRBJ2-2, with 8 nucleotides matching TRBD1. The V gene end was trimmed by 0 bases and the J gene end by 6 bases; junction bases not matched to a gene: 12. Per germline, CDR1 SNHLY and CDR2 FYNNEI. The CDR3 consists of 18 residues. The CDR3 region has the DNA TGTGCCAGCAGTGAAGCGCCCCGGACAGGGACGGGGGCCGGGGAGCTGTTTTTT. This codes for CASSEAPRTGTGAGELFF.